Below, 6 T cell receptor beta chains from the same sample are listed, as sequenced in a study of blood T cell repertoires in COVID-19. Profiling relied on immunoSEQ multiplex PCR, and the TCRdb table lists in-frame clones only, not all of them. The data show 100,000 to 150,000 clones, almost 70% seen once. Sequencing was carried out using peripheral blood. These receptors were taken from a woman in her 70s with acute or convalescent COVID-19.

The genes are TRBV7-6 and TRBJ2-1, with 12 bases matching TRBD2. Losses at the gene ends were 5 bases for V and 4 bases for J; bases not matched to a gene: 3. This CDR3 has 15 amino acids. Germline CDR1 and CDR2: SGHVS and FNYEAQ. CDR3 region: CASSPSGRGYNEQFF. CDR3 nucleotide sequence: TGTGCCAGCAGCCCTAGCGGGAGGGGATACAATGAGCAGTTCTTC.

The rearrangement uses TRBV27 and TRBJ2-7, with 10 bases identical to TRBD1. The ends lost 3 bases at V and 0 bases at J; junction bases unmatched: 14. This CDR3 is 19 amino acids long. The germline gives CDR1 MNHEY, CDR2 SMNVEV (reference sequence). The CDR3 spells CASSFDGGQGGYNSYEQYF. The CDR3 region has the DNA TGTGCCAGCAGTTTCGACGGTGGACAGGGGGGCTACAACTCCTACGAGCAGTACTTC.

The chain links TRBV11-2 to TRBJ2-6; D unclear. The CDR3 length is 15 residues. CDR1 SGHAT and CDR2 FQNNGV come from the germline V gene. V was shortened by 4 bases and J by 0 bases, with 7 bases between the two germline ends. CDR3 in amino acids: CASSSHNSGANVLTF. In DNA form, the CDR3 reads TGTGCCAGCAGCTCGCACAACTCTGGGGCCAACGTCCTGACTTTC.

The chain links TRBV10-3 to TRBJ2-3, with TRBD2 identical over 14 bases. The CDR3 spans 16 residues. V shed 11 bases and J 2 bases; nucleotides not matched to a gene: 9. Per the germline V gene, CDR1 is ENHRY and CDR2 is SYGVKD. CDR3 sequence reads: CACHGTSGRPTDTQYF. The DNA for the CDR3 is TGTGCCTGCCATGGGACTAGCGGGAGACCCACAGATACGCAGTATTTT.

The chain has TRBV6-5 and TRBJ2-2; D is uncertain. The CDR3 is 14 residues long. Germline V gene data show CDR1 as MNHEY and CDR2 as SVGAGI. Trimming removed 4 bases at V and 8 bases at J, with 14 bases between. The DNA of the CDR3 is TGTGCCAGCAGTTCGTACCCCAGTTGGGGGGAGCTGTTTTTT. Translating gives CASSSYPSWGELFF.

The rearrangement uses TRBV4-2 and TRBJ1-1, with TRBD1 matching 7 bases. The ends lost 1 base at V and 6 bases at J; junction bases unmatched: 8. The CDR3 consists of 15 residues. The germline gives CDR1 LGHNA, CDR2 YNFKEQ. CDR3 sequence (DNA): TGTGCCAGCAGCCAAGCTACAGGGGTCTACCCTGAAGCTTTCTTT. Translating gives CASSQATGVYPEAFF.